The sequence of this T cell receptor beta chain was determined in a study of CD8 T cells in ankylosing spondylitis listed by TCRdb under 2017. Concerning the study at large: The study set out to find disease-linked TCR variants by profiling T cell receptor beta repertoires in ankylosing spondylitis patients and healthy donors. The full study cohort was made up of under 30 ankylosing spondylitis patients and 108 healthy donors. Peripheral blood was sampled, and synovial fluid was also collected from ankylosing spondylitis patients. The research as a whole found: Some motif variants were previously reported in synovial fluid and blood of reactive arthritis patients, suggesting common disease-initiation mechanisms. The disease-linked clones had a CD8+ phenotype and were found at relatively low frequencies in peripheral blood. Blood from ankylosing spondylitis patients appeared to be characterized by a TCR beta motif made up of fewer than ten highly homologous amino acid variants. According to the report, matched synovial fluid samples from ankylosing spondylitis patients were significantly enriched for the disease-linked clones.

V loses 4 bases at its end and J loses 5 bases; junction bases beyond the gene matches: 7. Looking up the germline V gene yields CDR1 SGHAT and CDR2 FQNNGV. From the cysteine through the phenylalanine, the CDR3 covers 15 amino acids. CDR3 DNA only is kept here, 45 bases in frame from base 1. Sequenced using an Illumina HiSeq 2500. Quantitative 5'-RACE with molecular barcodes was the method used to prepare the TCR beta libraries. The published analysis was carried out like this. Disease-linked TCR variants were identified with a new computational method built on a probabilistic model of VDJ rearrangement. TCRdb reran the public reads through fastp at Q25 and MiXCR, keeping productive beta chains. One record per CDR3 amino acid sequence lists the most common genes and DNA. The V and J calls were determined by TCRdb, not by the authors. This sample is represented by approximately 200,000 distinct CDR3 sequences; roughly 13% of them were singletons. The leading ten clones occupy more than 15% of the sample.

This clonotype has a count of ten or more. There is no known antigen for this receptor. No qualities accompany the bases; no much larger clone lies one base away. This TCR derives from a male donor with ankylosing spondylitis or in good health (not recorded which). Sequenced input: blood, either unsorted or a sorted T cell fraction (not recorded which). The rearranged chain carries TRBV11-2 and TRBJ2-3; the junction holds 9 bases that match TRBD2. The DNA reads TGTGCCAGCAGCTCTAGCGGGATCGGAGGAGATACGCAGTATTTT. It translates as CASSSSGIGGDTQYF.